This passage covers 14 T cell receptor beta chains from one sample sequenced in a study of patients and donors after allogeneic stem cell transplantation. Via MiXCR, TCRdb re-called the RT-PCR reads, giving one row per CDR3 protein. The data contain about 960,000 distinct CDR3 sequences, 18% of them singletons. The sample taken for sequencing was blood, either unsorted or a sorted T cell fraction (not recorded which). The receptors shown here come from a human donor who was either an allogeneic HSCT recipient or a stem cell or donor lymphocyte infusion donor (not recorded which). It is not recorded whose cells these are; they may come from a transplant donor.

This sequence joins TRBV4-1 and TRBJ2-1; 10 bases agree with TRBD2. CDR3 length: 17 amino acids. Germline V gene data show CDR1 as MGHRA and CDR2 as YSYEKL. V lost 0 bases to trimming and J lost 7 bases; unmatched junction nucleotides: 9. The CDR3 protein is CASSQDMGLAGANEQFF. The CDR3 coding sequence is TGCGCCAGCAGCCAAGATATGGGGCTAGCGGGAGCTAATGAGCAGTTCTTC.

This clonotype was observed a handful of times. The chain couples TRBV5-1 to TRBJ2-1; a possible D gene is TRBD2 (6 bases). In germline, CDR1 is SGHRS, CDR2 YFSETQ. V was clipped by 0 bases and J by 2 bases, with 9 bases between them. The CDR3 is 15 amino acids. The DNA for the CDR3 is TGCGCCAGCAGCTTGGTGGCTAGCGCCTACAATGAGCAGTTCTTC. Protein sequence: CASSLVASAYNEQFF. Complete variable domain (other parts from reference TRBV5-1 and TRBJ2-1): KAGVTQTPRYLIKTRGQQVTLSCSPISGHRSVSWYQQTPGQGLQFLFEYFSETQRNKGNFPGRFSGRQFSNSRSEMNVSTLELGDSALYLCASSLVASAYNEQFFGPGTRLTVL.

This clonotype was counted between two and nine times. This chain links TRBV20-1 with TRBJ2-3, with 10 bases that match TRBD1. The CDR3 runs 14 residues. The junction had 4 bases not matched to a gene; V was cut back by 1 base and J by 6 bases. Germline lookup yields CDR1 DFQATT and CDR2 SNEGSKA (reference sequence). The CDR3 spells CSARVTGGGDTQYF. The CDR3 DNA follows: TGCAGTGCTAGAGTGACAGGGGGCGGCGATACGCAGTATTTT.

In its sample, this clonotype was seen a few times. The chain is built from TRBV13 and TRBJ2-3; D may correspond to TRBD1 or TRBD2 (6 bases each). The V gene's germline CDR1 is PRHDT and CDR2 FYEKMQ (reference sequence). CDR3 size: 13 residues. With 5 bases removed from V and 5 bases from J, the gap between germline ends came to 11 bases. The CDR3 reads CASSQKGGDTQYF. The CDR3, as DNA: TGTGCCAGCAGCCAAAAGGGGGGAGATACGCAGTATTTT.

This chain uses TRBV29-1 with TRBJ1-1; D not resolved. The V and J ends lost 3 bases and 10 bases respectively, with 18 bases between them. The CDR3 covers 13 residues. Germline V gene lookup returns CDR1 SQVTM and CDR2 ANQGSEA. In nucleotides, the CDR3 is TGCAGCGTTGACGGAACCGGAGCCCCGGGAGCTTTCTTT. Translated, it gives CSVDGTGAPGAFF.

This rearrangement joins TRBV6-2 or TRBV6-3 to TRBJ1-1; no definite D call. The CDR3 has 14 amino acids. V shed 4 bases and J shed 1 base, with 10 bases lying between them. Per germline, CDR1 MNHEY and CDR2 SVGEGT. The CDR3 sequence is CASSLMPGNTEAFF. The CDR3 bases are TGTGCCAGCAGTTTAATGCCCGGGAACACTGAAGCTTTCTTT.

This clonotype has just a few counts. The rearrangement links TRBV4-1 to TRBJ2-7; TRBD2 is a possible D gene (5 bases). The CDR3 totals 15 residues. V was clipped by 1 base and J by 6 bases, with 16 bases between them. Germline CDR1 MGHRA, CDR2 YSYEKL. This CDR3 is CASSQVPGSLGEQYF. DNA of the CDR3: TGCGCCAGCAGCCAAGTGCCGGGAAGCTTGGGCGAGCAGTACTTC.

CDR3 nucleotides: TGTGCCAGCAGTTACTCCCGACTAGAGGCCTCCTACAATGAGCAGTTCTTC. It translates to CASSYSRLEASYNEQFF. The gene calls are TRBV6-5 and TRBJ2-1, with a tentative D call TRBD2 (6 bases). The CDR3 has 17 amino acids. The V end was cut by 0 bases, the J end by 0 bases, with 12 bases between. The germline CDR1 and CDR2 sequences are MNHEY and SVGAGI.

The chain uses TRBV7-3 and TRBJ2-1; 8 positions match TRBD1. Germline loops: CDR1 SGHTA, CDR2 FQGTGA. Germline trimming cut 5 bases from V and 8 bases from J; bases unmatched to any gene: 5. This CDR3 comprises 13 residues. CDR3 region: CASSATTGDEQFF. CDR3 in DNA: TGTGCCAGCAGCGCAACGACAGGGGATGAGCAGTTCTTC.

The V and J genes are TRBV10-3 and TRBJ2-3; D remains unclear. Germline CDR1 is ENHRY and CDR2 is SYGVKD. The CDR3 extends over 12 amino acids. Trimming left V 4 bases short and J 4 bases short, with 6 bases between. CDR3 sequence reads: CAISAEPDTQYF. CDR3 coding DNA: TGTGCCATCAGTGCCGAACCAGATACGCAGTATTTT.

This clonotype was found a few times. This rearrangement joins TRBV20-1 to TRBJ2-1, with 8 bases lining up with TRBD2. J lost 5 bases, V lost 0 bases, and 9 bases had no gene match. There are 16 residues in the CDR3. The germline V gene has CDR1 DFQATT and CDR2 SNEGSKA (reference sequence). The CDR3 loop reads CSAREEVAGSNNEQFF. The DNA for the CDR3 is TGCAGTGCTAGAGAGGAGGTAGCGGGGAGTAACAATGAGCAGTTCTTC.

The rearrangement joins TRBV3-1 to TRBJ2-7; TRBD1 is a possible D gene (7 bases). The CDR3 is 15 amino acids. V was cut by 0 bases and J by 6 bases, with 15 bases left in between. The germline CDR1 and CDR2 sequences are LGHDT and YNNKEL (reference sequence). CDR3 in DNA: TGTGCCAGCAGCCAAGATGCCAGGGGGGAAGGCGAGCAGTACTTC. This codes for CASSQDARGEGEQYF.

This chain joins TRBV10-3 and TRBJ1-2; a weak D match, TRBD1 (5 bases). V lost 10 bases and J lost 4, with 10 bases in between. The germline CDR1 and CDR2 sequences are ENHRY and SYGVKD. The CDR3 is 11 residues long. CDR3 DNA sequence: TGTGCCAGCGGGGCCGGCTATGGCTACACCTTC. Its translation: CASGAGYGYTF.

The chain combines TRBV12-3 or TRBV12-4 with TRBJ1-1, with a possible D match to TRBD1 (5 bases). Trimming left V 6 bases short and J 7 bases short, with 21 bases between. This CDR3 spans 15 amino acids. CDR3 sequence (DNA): TGTGCCAGCAGCTCATCCAGGGATAGGTCCGTTGAAGCTTTCTTT. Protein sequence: CASSSSRDRSVEAFF.